The entry below gives a single T cell receptor (beta chain) sequence along with its context. The antigen is unknown. The data stem from a study of cytomegalovirus exposure and HLA in healthy donors. 13 Jbeta primers and 60 Vbeta primers were used for the PCR. Libraries were prepared by immunoSEQ multiplex PCR; TCRdb keeps only in-frame clonotypes and omits some of them. The sample holds fewer than 180,000 clones, 75% to 85% seen once. When sampled, the donors appeared nominally healthy, though they likely had unrecorded immune exposures. CDR3 length: 16 residues. Trimming took 6 bases from V and 7 from J; bases not matched to a gene: 12. CDR1 and CDR2 from the germline V gene are SNHLY and FYNNEI. General study results and limits: Previous analysis showed most TCR beta V segments were productive about 90% or about 30% of the time. Beyond CMV serostatus, there was no information to go on about immune exposure. In a later analysis, most CMV-associated TCR beta chains appeared HLA-restricted.

Sequenced input: PBMCs. This TCR came from a human donor in good health. The V gene is TRBV2, the J gene TRBJ2-1, with TRBD2 matching 10 bases. This CDR3 reads CASSYEAGGLGNEQFF. CDR3 in DNA: TGTGCCAGCAGCTACGAAGCGGGGGGGCTGGGAAATGAGCAGTTCTTC.